The 5 T cell receptor beta chains listed next were all sequenced from one sample in a study of T cell repertoires in cytomegalovirus infection. TCRdb ran MiXCR on the reads and lists one entry per CDR3 protein. The sample has about 7,500 distinct CDR3 sequences, approximately 60% seen once. The antigens these receptors bind are not known. The specimen sequenced was PBMCs, sequenced either directly or after in vitro stimulation (not recorded which). The origin of the receptors is a human donor in good health (CMV status not recorded). Some clones in this sample may be carry-over from other donors' samples.

This chain uses TRBV12-3 or TRBV12-4 with TRBJ2-1; D is undetermined. The V gene lost 4 bases and the J gene lost 7 bases, with 8 bases spanning the gap. The CDR3 spans 12 residues. Here the CDR3 DNA reads TGTGCCAGCAGTTGGGTCTCTAATGAGCAGTTCTTC. Protein: CASSWVSNEQFF.

As DNA, the CDR3 is TGCGCCAGCAGCTTGGCTTCTTACATGGGCCACGAGACCCAGTACTTC. Its translation: CASSLASYMGHETQYF. This chain joins TRBV5-1 and TRBJ2-5; no firm D call. V was pared by 0 bases and J by 5 bases, with 17 bases between. This CDR3 spans 16 amino acids. CDR1 is SGHRS, CDR2 YFSETQ, per germline.

The sample holds one count of this clonotype. A junction end diverges from the germline sequence, so it may reflect a read error. The rearrangement joins TRBV19 to TRBJ1-6, with D uncertain. The CDR3 is made up of 16 amino acids. The V gene's germline CDR1 is LNHDA and CDR2 SQIVND (reference sequence). The CDR3 reads CASRDRRARENSPLKF. CDR3 coding DNA: TGTGCAAGTAGAGACCGTAGGGCCAGAGAAAATTCACCCCTCAAATTT.

The V and J genes are TRBV27 and TRBJ1-4, with D possibly being TRBD1 (5 bases). Germline values: CDR1 MNHEY, CDR2 SMNVEV (reference sequence). This CDR3 has 15 residues. The ends were cut back, 1 base at V and 6 bases at J, with 12 bases in the middle. The CDR3, as DNA: TGTGCCAGCAGTTTATATTGGGACGGAGATGAAAAACTGTTTTTT. Its translation: CASSLYWDGDEKLFF.

This clonotype was recorded once. Here the CDR3 omits its conserved ending phenylalanine or tryptophan, so a read error is the likely source. No DNA is shown, since the ends of the CDR3 on it are uncertain; the CDR3 is the one TCRdb lists. The gene calls are TRBV7-9 and TRBJ2-1; TRBD1 is the table's D call and was not checked against the DNA. The CDR3 sequence runs 15 residues, both termini included. CDR1 is SEHNR and CDR2 is FQNEAQ in the germline V gene (reference sequence). CDR3 region: CASSIGTGIYNEQWL.